The entry below gives a single TCR beta chain sequence along with its context. This clone was recorded at least ten times. There is no known antigen for this receptor. There are no base qualities to consult, and no much larger clone falls within one base. Using the deep immunoSEQ assay, multiplex PCR amplified TCR CDR3 regions from genomic DNA. For each cell subset, the extracted genomic DNA was distributed evenly across all wells of several immunoSEQ 96-well plates, and each plate served as one replicate. For sorted subsets, around 0.2 ug genomic DNA, equal to 30,000 to 35,000 T cell genomes, was loaded into each replicate PCR. Purified libraries were quantified with a Qubit 3.0 fluorometer, sized on a Bioanalyzer 2100, and re-quantified with the KAPA Library Quantification kit. Every immunoSEQ 96-well plate was sequenced on a separate single-read 150-cycle Illumina NextSeq 550 flow cell. In the authors' own workflow: The immunoSEQ output contained only junctional sequences without quality scores, so filtering could not match that applied to full-length reads. To assign V/J genes and CDR3, sequences were annotated against IMGT germline references using PyIR, a Python wrapper for IgBLAST v1.9. Reads were filtered out if the reads had weak V/J assignments (E-value above 1e-6), no CDR3, stop codons, out-of-frame junctions, or ambiguous translated residues. V3J clonotypes were defined as sequences sharing the same inferred V gene, J gene, and CDR3 amino acid sequence. Percentage overlap between repertoires was computed as shared unique clonotypes divided by the size of the smaller repertoire. Repertoire richness was assessed with RTK rarefaction, the Chao1 estimator, and Recon v2.1 estimates of unobserved clonotypes. Generation probabilities were computed with OLGA for all TCRbeta clonotypes obtained by the gDNA method from several donors. TCRdb took this table from immuneACCESS and kept in-frame rearrangements with V and J called. Such tables lack part of the clones; where checked against another copy, unresolved V genes explain under half of the gap, and the rest is unexplained. The V and J calls and clone size come from that table; D and trimming were worked out from the DNA. This sample comprises a few hundred thousand clones, about 70% of them detected only once. Less than 11% of the sample rests with the top ten.

The data originate from a study of shared clonotypes between healthy human individuals (dated by TCRdb to about 2020). For context, the study as a whole: The cohort included a few men and a couple of women between 18 and 49 years of age. For each donor, CD4 naive and CD4 memory were each run on three plates, CD8 naive on two plates, and CD8 memory on one plate. To estimate repertoire size and how much clonotypes are shared between individuals, the study performed deep sequencing of blood TCR repertoires from roughly five healthy adults. To increase sequencing depth and limit assay-specific biases, different laboratories used diverse techniques to prepare libraries and sequence TCR repertoires. Each donor's leukapheresis produced roughly between roughly 0.94 and 9.5 billion PBMCs.

Summary of the overall study and its limitations: Based on pairwise subsampling, the degree of clonotype sharing among donors was expected to be affected by sequencing depth. Compared with non-shared clonotypes, the clonotypes found in all four sorted-subset donors had higher generation probabilities. Sampling was restricted to blood, and TCR repertoires in tissues likely differ from the TCR repertoires found in blood. Estimated clonotype richness was generally larger for naive than for memory subsets. Even with the large sequencing depth, rarefaction of the sorted-subset datasets indicated that sequencing was incomplete. Because the study included only a small number of donors, the genetic and exposure-history diversity represented was limited. Sharing across four donors was observed for around 5% of naive CD4, under 4% of naive CD8, around 2.5% of memory CD4, and about 0.39% of memory CD8 clonotypes.

Donors were healthy HIV-negative adults with no recently reported acute infections or vaccinations. Only Caucasian adults living in Nashville, Tennessee, USA were represented among the donors. CD4+ T cells were enriched by magnetic negative selection, after which naive cells were positively selected on CD45RA and the negative fraction was taken as the memory subset. After blood collection by leukapheresis, PBMCs were isolated using Ficoll-Histopaque density gradient centrifugation and then cryopreserved in the vapor phase of liquid nitrogen. Purity and quantity of every magnetically sorted T cell population were checked by analytical flow cytometry. Genomic DNA was isolated from each sorted fraction and quantified by UV absorbance on a Nanodrop 2000c. The specimen sequenced was memory CD4+ T cells sorted from blood. This specimen's cell subset or site label, interpreted: CD45RA-negative fraction. The receptor's source is a man aged 25-45 years in good health.

The CDR3 protein: CASSSRLQTREYF. The nucleotides read TGTGCCAGCAGTTCCCGACTGCAGACTAGGGAGTACTTC. This chain joins TRBV6-5 to TRBJ2-7; the D gene is perhaps TRBD2, on 6 matching bases. From the cysteine through the phenylalanine, the CDR3 covers 13 amino acids. Of all the DNA, just the CDR3 is kept, 39 bases in frame from base 1. V gives up 4 bases and J gives up 11 bases, and the segment between their germline ends measures 18 bases. Sequences MNHEY (CDR1) and SVGAGI (CDR2) are obtained from the germline V gene.